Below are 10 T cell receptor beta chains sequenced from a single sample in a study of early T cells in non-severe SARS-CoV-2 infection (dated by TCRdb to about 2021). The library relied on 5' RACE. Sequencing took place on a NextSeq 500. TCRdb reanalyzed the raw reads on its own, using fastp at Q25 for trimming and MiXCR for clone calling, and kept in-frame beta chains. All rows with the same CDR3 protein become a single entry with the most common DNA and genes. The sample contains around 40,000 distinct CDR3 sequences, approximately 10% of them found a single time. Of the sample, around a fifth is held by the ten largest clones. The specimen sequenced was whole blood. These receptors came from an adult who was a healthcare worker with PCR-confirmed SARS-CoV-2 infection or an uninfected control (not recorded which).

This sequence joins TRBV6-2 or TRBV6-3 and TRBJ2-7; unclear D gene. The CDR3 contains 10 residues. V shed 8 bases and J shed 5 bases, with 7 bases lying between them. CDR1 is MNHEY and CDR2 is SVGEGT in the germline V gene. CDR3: CASGYNEQYF. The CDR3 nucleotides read TGTGCCAGCGGGTACAACGAGCAGTACTTC.

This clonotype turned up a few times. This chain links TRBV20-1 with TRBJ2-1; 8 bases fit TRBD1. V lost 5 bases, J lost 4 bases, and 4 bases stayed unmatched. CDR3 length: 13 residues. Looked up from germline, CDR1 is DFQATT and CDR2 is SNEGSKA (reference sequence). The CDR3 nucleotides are TGCAGTGCTCGGGACAGGACATACAATGAGCAGTTCTTC. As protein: CSARDRTYNEQFF.

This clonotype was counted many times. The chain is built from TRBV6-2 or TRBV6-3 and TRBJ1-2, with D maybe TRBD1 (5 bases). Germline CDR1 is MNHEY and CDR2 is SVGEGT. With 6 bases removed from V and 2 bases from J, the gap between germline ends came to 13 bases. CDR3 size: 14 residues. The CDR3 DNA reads TGTGCCAGCAGACCACCTGGGGACAACTATGGCTACACCTTC. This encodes CASRPPGDNYGYTF.

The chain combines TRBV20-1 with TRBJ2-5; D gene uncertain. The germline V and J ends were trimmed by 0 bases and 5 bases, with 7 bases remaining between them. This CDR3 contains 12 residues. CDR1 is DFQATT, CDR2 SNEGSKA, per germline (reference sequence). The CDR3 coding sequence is TGCAGTGCTAGAGATCATCATGAGACCCAGTACTTC. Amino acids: CSARDHHETQYF.

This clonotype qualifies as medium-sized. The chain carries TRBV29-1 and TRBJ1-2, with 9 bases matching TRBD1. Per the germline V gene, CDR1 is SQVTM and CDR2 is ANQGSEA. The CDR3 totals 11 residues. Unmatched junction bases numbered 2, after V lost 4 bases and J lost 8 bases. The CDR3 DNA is TGCAGCGTTGTGGGGACAGGGGGCTACACCTTC. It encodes CSVVGTGGYTF. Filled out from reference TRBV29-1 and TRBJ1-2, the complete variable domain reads SAVISQKPSRDICQRGTSLTIQCQVDSQVTMMFWYRQQPGQSLTLIATANQGSEATYESGFVIDKFPISRPNLTFSTLTVSNMSPEDSSIYLCSVVGTGGYTFGSGTRLTVV.

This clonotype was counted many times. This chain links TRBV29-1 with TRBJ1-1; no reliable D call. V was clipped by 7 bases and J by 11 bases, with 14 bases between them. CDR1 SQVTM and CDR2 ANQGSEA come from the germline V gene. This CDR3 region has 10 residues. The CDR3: CSDGEVSAFF. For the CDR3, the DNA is TGCAGCGATGGAGAGGTTAGTGCTTTCTTT.

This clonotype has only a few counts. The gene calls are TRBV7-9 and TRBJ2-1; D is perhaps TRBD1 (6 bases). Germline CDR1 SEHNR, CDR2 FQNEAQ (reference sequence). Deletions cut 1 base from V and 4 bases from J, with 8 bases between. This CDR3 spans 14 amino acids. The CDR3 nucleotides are TGTGCCAGCAGCTTAGTAAGGGGGTACAATGAGCAGTTCTTC. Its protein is CASSLVRGYNEQFF.

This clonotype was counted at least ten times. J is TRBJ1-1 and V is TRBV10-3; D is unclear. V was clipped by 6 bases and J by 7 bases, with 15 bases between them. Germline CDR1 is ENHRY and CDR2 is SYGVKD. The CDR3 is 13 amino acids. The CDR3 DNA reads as TGTGCCATCAGGGACCCGGACGGGAATGAAGCTTTCTTT. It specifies CAIRDPDGNEAFF.

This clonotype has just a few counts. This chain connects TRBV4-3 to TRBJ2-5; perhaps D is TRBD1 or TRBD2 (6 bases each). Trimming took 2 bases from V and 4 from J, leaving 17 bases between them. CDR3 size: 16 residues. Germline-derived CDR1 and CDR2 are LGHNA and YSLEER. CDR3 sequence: CASSQRESGASETQYF. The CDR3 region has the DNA TGCGCCAGCAGCCAACGTGAGTCGGGGGCGTCAGAGACCCAGTACTTC.

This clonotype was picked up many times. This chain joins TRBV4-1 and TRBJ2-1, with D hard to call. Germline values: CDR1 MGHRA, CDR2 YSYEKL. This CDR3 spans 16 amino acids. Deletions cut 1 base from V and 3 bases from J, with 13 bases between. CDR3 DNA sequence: TGCGCCAGCAGCCAAGTAGATCTAGTGAACTACAATGAGCAGTTCTTC. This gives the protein CASSQVDLVNYNEQFF.